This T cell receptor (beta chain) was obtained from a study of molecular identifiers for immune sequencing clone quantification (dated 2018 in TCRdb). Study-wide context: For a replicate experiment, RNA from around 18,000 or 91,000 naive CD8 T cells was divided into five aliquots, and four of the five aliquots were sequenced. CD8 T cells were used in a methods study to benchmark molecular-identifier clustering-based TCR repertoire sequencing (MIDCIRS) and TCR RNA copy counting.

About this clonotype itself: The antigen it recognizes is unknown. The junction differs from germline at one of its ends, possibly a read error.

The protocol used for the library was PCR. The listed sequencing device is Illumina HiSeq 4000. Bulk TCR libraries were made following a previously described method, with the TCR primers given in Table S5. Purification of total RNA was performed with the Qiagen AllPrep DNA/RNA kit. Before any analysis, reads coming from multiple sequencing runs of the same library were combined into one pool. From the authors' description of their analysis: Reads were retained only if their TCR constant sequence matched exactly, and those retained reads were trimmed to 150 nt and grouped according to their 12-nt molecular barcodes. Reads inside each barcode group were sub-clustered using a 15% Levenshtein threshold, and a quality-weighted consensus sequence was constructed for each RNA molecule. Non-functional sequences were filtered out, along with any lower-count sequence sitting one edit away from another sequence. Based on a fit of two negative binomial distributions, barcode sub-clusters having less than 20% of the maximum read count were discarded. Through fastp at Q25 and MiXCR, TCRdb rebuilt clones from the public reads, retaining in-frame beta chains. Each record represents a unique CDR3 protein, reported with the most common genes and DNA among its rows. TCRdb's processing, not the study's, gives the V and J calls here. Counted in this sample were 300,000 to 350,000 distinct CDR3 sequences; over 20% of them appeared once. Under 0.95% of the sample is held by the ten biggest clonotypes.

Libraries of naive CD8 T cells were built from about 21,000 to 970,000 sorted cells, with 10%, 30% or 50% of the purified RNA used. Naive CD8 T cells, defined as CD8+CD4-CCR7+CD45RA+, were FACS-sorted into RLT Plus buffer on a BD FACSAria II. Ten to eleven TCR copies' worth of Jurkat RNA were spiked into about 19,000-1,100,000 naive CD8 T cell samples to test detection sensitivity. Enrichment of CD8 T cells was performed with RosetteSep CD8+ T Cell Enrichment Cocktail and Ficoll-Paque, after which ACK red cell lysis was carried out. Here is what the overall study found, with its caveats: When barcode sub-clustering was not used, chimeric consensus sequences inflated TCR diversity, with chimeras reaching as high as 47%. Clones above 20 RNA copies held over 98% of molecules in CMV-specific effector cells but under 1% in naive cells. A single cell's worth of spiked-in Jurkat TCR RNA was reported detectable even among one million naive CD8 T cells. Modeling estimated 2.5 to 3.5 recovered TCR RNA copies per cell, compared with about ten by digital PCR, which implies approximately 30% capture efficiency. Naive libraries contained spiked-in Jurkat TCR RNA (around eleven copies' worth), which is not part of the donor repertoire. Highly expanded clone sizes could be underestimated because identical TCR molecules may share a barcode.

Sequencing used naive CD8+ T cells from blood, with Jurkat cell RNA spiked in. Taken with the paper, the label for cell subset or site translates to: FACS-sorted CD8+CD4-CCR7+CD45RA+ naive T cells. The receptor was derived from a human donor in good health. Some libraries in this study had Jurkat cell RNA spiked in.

The sequence in DNA is TGTGCCAGCAGCGGGGGACAGAGCACAAATACGCAGTATTTT. This encodes CASSGGQSTNTQYF. The sequence joins TRBV9 to TRBJ2-3; TRBD1 matches 7 bases in the middle. Taken from cysteine to phenylalanine, the CDR3 has 14 residues. Only the CDR3 portion is preserved as DNA: 42 bases, with reading frame beginning at the first base. CDR1 and CDR2 are read off the germline V gene as SGDLS and YYNGEE.